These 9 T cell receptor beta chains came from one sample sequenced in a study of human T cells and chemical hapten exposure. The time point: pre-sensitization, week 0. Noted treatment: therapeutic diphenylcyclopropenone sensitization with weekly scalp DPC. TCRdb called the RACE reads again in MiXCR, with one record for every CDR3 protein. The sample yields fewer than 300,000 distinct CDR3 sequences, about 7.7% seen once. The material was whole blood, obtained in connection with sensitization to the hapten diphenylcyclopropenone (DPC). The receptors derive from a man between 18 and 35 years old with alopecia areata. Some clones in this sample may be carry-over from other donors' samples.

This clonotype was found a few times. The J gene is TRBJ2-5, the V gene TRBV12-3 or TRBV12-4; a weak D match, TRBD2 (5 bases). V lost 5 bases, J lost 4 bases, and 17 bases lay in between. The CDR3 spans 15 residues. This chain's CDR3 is CASSRGVAAGETQYF. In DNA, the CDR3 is TGTGCCAGCAGTCGAGGAGTGGCGGCGGGAGAGACCCAGTACTTC.

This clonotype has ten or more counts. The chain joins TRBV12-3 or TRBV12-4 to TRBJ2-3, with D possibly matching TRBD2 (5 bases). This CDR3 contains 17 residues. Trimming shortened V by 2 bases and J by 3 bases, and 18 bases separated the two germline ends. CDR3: CASSLRTEGVRTDTQYF. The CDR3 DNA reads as TGTGCCAGCAGTTTAAGAACTGAGGGTGTACGGACAGATACGCAGTATTTT.

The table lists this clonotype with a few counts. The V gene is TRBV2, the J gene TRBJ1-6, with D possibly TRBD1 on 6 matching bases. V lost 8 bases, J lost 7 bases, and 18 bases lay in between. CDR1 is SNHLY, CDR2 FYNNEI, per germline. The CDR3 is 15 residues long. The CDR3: CASRLRDNENSPLHF. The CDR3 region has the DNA TGTGCCAGCCGACTCAGGGACAACGAAAATTCACCCCTCCACTTT.

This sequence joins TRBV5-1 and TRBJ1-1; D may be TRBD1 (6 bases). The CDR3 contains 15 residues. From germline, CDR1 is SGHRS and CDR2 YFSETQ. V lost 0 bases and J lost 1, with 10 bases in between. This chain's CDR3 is CASSLDGGKNTEAFF. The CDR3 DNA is TGCGCCAGCAGCTTGGATGGGGGCAAGAACACTGAAGCTTTCTTT.

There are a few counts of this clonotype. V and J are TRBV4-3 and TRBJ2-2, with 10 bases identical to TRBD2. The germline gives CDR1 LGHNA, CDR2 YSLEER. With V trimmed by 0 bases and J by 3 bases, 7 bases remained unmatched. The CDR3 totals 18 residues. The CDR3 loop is CASSQDQAGGLDTGELFF. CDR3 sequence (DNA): TGCGCCAGCAGCCAAGATCAAGCGGGGGGGCTTGACACCGGGGAGCTGTTTTTT.

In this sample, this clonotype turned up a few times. The CDR3 reads CASRAYNEQFF. The CDR3 coding sequence is TGCGCCAGCAGAGCCTACAATGAGCAGTTCTTC. The chain uses TRBV5-1 and TRBJ2-1; D is undetermined. Germline V gives CDR1 SGHRS, CDR2 YFSETQ. The CDR3 has 11 residues. V shed 5 bases and J shed 2 bases, with 2 bases lying between them.

The CDR3 DNA reads TGTGCCAGCAGCTTAAAGGCCGGATACCCGAACACCGGGGAGCTGTTTTTT. Residues: CASSLKAGYPNTGELFF. V gene TRBV7-3 combines with J gene TRBJ2-2; D uncertain. V was pared by 1 base and J by 0 bases, with 12 bases between. Germline CDR1 SGHTA, CDR2 FQGTGA. The CDR3 is made up of 17 amino acids.

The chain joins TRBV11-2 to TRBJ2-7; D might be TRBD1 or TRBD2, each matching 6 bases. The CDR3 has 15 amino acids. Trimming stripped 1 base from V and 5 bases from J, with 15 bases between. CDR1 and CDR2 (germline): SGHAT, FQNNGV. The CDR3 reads CASSLGFGGRNEQYV. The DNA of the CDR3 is TGTGCCAGCAGCTTAGGTTTCGGGGGCAGAAACGAGCAGTACGTC.

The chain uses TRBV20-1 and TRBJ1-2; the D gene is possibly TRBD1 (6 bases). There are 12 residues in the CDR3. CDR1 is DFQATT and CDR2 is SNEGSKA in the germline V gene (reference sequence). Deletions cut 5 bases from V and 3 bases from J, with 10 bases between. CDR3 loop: CSAWTVYYGYTF. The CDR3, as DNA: TGCAGTGCTTGGACAGTTTACTATGGCTACACCTTC.